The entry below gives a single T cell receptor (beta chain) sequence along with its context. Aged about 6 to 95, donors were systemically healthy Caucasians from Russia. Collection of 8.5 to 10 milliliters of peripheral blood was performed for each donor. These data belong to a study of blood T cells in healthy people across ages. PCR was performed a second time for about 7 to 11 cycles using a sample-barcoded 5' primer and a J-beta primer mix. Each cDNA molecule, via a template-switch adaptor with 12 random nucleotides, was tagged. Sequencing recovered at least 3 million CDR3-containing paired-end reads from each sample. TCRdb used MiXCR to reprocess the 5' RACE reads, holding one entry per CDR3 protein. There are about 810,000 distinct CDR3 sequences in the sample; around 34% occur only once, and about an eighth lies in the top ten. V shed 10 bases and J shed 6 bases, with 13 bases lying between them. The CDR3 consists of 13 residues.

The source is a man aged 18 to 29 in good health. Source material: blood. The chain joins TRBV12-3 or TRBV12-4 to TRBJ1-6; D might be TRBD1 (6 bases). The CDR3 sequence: CAISRGSNSPLHF. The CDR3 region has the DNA TGTGCCATTTCAAGGGGGAGTAATTCACCCCTCCACTTT.